This T cell receptor beta chain was documented in a study of response to subunit inactivated influenza vaccine. This clonotype was seen ten or more times. From the RT-PCR reads, TCRdb called clonotypes with MiXCR, one entry per CDR3 protein. Of a few hundred thousand distinct CDR3 sequences detected, about a fifth appear once; the ten largest clones hold 9.5% to 13%. The CDR3 extends over 15 amino acids. Germline V gives CDR1 SGHRS, CDR2 YFSETQ. V lost 4 bases, J lost 3 bases, and 16 bases lay in between. This chain uses TRBV5-1 with TRBJ2-5; no reliable D call. The specimen comprised PBMCs from blood, sampled less than 22 months after vaccination. The clonotype comes from a man in his fifties or sixties who received an inactivated influenza vaccine. CDR3 bases: TGCGCCAGCAGCGGAGCCCCGGGCCAAGAAGAGACCCAGTACTTC. Translating gives CASSGAPGQEETQYF. Together with reference TRBV5-1 and TRBJ2-5, the CDR3 gives the full variable domain: KAGVTQTPRYLIKTRGQQVTLSCSPISGHRSVSWYQQTPGQGLQFLFEYFSETQRNKGNFPGRFSGRQFSNSRSEMNVSTLELGDSALYLCASSGAPGQEETQYFGPGTRLLVL.